One sample yielded the 13 T cell receptor beta chains listed below, sequenced in a study of OX40 agonist ivuxolimab in advanced cancers. Assay: immunoSEQ multiplex PCR; the TCRdb copy retains only in-frame clones and omits some. The table shows some 59,000 clones, with 84% occurring only once. The starting material was CD4+ or CD8+ T cells sorted from blood, obtained in a trial of the OX40 agonist ivuxolimab. These receptors were collected from an adult with an advanced solid tumor such as melanoma, head and neck, liver or kidney cancer.

On this clone: This sample also contains other DNA sequences that code for the same CDR3. CDR3 nucleotide sequence: TGTGCCAGTAGCCCGACAGGACGCTCAAACTATGGCTACACCTTC. Translated: CASSPTGRSNYGYTF. V usage is TRBV6-1 and J usage is TRBJ1-2; the D gene is possibly TRBD1 (6 bases). The V and J ends lost 9 bases and 2 bases respectively, with 19 bases between them. CDR1 and CDR2 from the germline V gene are MNHNS and SASEGT. This CDR3 has 15 residues.

This chain connects TRBV25-1 to TRBJ2-3; 8 bases align to TRBD2. Per the germline V gene, CDR1 is MGHDK and CDR2 is SYGVNS. J gave up 1 base and V 3 bases, and 3 bases lay outside the gene matches. This CDR3 is built from 15 residues. The CDR3 here is CASSDAGGRTDTQYF. The CDR3 DNA follows: TGTGCCAGCAGTGATGCGGGGGGCCGCACAGATACGCAGTATTTT.

The V and J genes are TRBV7-9 and TRBJ2-2, with 9 bases aligning to TRBD1. Germline CDR1 SEHNR, CDR2 FQNEAQ (reference sequence). V trimming: 5 bases; J trimming: 6 bases; junction bases outside the gene matches: 7. The CDR3 covers 15 residues. The CDR3 spells CASSPRDRVAGELFF. CDR3 DNA sequence: TGTGCCAGCAGCCCCCGGGACAGGGTAGCCGGGGAGCTGTTTTTT.

The chain is built from TRBV1 and TRBJ2-1; TRBD2 was called by the table and not checked on the DNA. TRBV1 is a pseudogene segment. The CDR3 covers 17 residues. The CDR3 bases are TGCACCAGCAGACTGGGACTAGCGGGGGGCCTCCCTAATGAGCAGTTCTTC. It encodes CTSRLGLAGGLPNEQFF.

This chain joins TRBV2 and TRBJ1-3; 7 bases are a match to TRBD1. Germline V gene data show CDR1 as SNHLY and CDR2 as FYNNEI. J lost 2 bases, V lost 6 bases, and 7 bases had no gene match. This CDR3 contains 15 residues. CDR3 residues: CASSRDGTAGNTIYF. Written as DNA, the CDR3 is TGTGCCAGCAGCCGAGACGGGACAGCTGGAAACACCATATATTTT.

The chain joins TRBV25-1 to TRBJ2-7; D ambiguous. Deletions cut 3 bases from V and 4 bases from J, with 19 bases between. This CDR3 spans 16 amino acids. Germline lookup yields CDR1 MGHDK and CDR2 SYGVNS. The CDR3 nucleotides are TGTGCCAGCAGTGACCCGCGGACCCGGCGCGGATACGAGCAGTACTTC. Its translation is CASSDPRTRRGYEQYF.

J is TRBJ2-3 and V is TRBV7-6; 10 nucleotides line up with TRBD1. With V trimmed by 1 base and J by 6 bases, 4 bases remained unmatched. Per germline, CDR1 SGHVS and CDR2 FNYEAQ. The CDR3 contains 15 residues. The CDR3 DNA sequence: TGTGCCAGCAGCTTAGGGGACAGGGGTGGGGATACGCAGTATTTT. It codes for CASSLGDRGGDTQYF.

The V call is TRBV9, the J call TRBJ2-3; 8 nucleotides line up with TRBD1. With V trimmed by 0 bases and J by 3 bases, 6 bases remained unmatched. Looked up from germline, CDR1 is SGDLS and CDR2 is YYNGEE. CDR3 length: 16 residues. In DNA form, the CDR3 reads TGTGCCAGCAGCGTAGAGGCAGGGGGCATAACAGATACGCAGTATTTT. This gives the protein CASSVEAGGITDTQYF.

This sequence joins TRBV7-3 and TRBJ1-2; D gene unclear. The CDR3 runs 15 residues. The germline V gene has CDR1 SGHTA and CDR2 FQGTGA. Trimming removed 5 bases at V and 5 bases at J, with 18 bases between. The CDR3 sequence is CASSPGQSGLYGYTF. CDR3 nucleotides: TGTGCCAGCAGCCCCGGCCAGTCCGGGCTATATGGCTACACCTTC.

This chain uses TRBV4-1 with TRBJ1-2, with D tentatively TRBD1 (6 bases). The CDR3 runs to 19 residues. V shed 0 bases and J shed 1 base, with 21 bases lying between them. In germline, CDR1 is MGHRA, CDR2 YSYEKL. The DNA of the CDR3 is TGCGCCAGCAGCCAAGATCAGGGGATGATCATGAGAATTAACTATGGCTACACCTTC. The encoded protein is CASSQDQGMIMRINYGYTF.

This chain uses TRBV15 with TRBJ1-1; D possibly corresponds to TRBD1 (6 bases). The germline V gene has CDR1 LNHNV and CDR2 YYDKDF (reference sequence). V dropped 0 bases and J dropped 3 bases, with 14 bases sitting between them. The CDR3 has 16 amino acids. This CDR3 reads CATSREWPGAHTEAFF. The CDR3 DNA sequence: TGTGCCACCAGCAGAGAGTGGCCGGGGGCGCACACTGAAGCTTTCTTT.

The rearrangement joins TRBV10-3 to TRBJ1-2; the D gene is possibly TRBD1 (6 bases). V lost 4 bases and J 11 bases, leaving 17 bases between the germline ends. The CDR3 spans 13 residues. Germline V gene lookup returns CDR1 ENHRY and CDR2 SYGVKD. CDR3 sequence reads: CAISATGAAGYTF. CDR3 nucleotide sequence: TGTGCCATCAGTGCGACGGGGGCGGCAGGGTACACCTTC.

This chain connects TRBV11-1 to TRBJ2-7; 9 bases align to TRBD2. From germline, CDR1 is SGHAT and CDR2 FQDESV (reference sequence). The CDR3 has 15 residues. The junction had 6 bases not matched to a gene; V was cut back by 1 base and J by 5 bases. CDR3 in amino acids: CASSLGLAGLNEQYF. For the CDR3, the DNA is TGTGCCAGCAGCTTAGGCCTAGCGGGGCTGAACGAGCAGTACTTC.